Reported below is one TCR beta chain. This clonotype was observed at least ten times. What this receptor recognizes is not known. Base qualities are not provided; no much larger clone lies one nucleotide away. Library creation used PCR. The listed sequencing device is NextSeq 500. Bulk TCR libraries were made following a previously described method, with the TCR primers given in Table S5. The Qiagen AllPrep DNA/RNA kit was used to purify total RNA. Reads from multiple sequencing runs of the same library were pooled before analysis. As for how the authors treated the data: Reads were retained only if the reads had an exact TCR constant sequence, and the retained reads were trimmed to 150 nt and grouped according to their 12-nt molecular barcodes. Reads in each barcode group were sub-clustered using a 15% Levenshtein threshold, and a quality-weighted consensus sequence was built for each RNA molecule. Non-functional sequences were excluded, and lower-count sequences lying one edit away from another sequence were also excluded. On the basis of fitting two negative binomial distributions, barcode sub-clusters with fewer than 20% of the maximum read count were discarded. The raw public data were reprocessed by TCRdb itself: fastp quality trimming at Q25, MiXCR clonotype calling, in-frame beta chains only. CDR3 protein duplicates are merged, each entry listing the most common genes and DNA. TCRdb, not the original authors, processed these V and J calls. The sample data list about 320,000 distinct CDR3 sequences, and roughly 24% of these were observed just once. 0.65% to 0.75% of the sample rests with the top ten.

Libraries of naive CD8 T cells were built from approximately 20,000 to 980,000 sorted cells, with 10%, 30% or 50% of the purified RNA used. On a BD FACSAria II, naive CD8 T cells were FACS-sorted as CD8+CD4-CCR7+CD45RA+ and collected into RLT Plus buffer. To test detection sensitivity, Jurkat RNA equal to ten TCR copies was added to samples of about 18,000-1,100,000 naive CD8 T cells. Enrichment of CD8 T cells was done with RosetteSep CD8+ T Cell Enrichment Cocktail plus Ficoll-Paque, and ACK red cell lysis came afterward. The sample comes from a study of molecular identifiers for immune sequencing clone quantification listed by TCRdb under 2018. As for the study more broadly: For a replicate experiment, RNA from approximately 20,000 or 100,000 naive CD8 T cells was divided into five aliquots, of which four were sequenced. This methods study benchmarked molecular-identifier clustering-based TCR repertoire sequencing (MIDCIRS) and TCR RNA copy counting, using CD8 T cells to do so. Broader findings and caveats from the paper: In CMV-specific effector cells, clones with more than 20 RNA copies accounted for over 99% of molecules, whereas in naive cells such clones accounted for under 1%. Spiked-in Jurkat TCR RNA (approximately 10 copies' worth), which is not part of the donor repertoire, was contained in the naive libraries. A single cell's worth of spiked-in Jurkat TCR RNA was reported detectable even among under 1.1 million naive CD8 T cells. Without barcode sub-clustering, chimeric consensus sequences inflated TCR diversity; chimeras reached as high as 47%. Identical TCR molecules sharing a barcode could cause highly expanded clone sizes to be underestimated. Modeling indicated 2.5 to 3.5 TCR RNA copies recovered per cell, compared with roughly 9.7 by digital PCR, which implies a capture efficiency of around 29%.

The germline V gene yields SGHDT for CDR1 and YYEEEE for CDR2. V lost 4 bases and J lost 2 bases; the stretch between them is 16 bases long. From the cysteine through the phenylalanine, the CDR3 covers 15 amino acids. CDR3 DNA is the only sequence kept; it has 45 bases, read in frame from the first base. Sample: naive CD8+ T cells from blood, with Jurkat cell RNA spiked in. The meaning of the sample's cell subset or site label: FACS-sorted CD8+CD4-CCR7+CD45RA+ naive T cells. The TCR originated in a human donor in good health. Some libraries in this study had Jurkat cell RNA spiked in. In this chain, TRBV5-6 is recombined with TRBJ2-7, and the D gene may be TRBD2, 6 bases matching. The DNA sequence is as follows: TGTGCCAGCAGCCCCCCGGGGGAGGTTGCCTACGAGCAGTACTTC. Translated, this is CASSPPGEVAYEQYF.